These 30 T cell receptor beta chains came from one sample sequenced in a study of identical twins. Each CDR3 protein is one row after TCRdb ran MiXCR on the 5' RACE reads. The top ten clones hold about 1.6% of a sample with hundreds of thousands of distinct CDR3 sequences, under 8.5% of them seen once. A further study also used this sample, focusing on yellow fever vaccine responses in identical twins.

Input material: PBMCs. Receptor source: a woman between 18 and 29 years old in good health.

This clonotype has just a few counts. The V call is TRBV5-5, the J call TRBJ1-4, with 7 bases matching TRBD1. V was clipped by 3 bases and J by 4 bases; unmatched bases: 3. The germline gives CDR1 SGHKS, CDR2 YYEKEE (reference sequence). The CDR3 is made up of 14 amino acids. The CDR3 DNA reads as TGTGCCAGCAGCTGGACAGGCCTTAATGAAAAACTGTTTTTT. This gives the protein CASSWTGLNEKLFF.

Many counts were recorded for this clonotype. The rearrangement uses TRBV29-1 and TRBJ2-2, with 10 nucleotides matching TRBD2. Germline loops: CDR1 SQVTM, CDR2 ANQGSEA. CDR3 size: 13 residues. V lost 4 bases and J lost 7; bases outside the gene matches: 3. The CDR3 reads CSVGTSGGGELFF. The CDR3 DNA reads TGCAGCGTTGGGACTAGCGGAGGCGGGGAGCTGTTTTTT.

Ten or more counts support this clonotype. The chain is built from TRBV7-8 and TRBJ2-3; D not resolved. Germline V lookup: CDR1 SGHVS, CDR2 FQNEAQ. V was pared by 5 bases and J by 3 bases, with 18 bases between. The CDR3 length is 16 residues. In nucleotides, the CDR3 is TGTGCCAGCAGCCCAAGTCCCGGTGGGAATACAGATACGCAGTATTTT. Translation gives CASSPSPGGNTDTQYF.

CDR3 bases: TGTGCCAGCAGTTACTCGTTGGTGCTAGCGTCCCAAGAGACCCAGTACTTC. Its translation is CASSYSLVLASQETQYF. This chain links TRBV6-5 with TRBJ2-5; D might be TRBD2 (6 bases). Germline loops: CDR1 MNHEY, CDR2 SVGAGI. The CDR3 spans 17 residues. Trimming left V 0 bases short and J 1 base short, with 15 bases between.

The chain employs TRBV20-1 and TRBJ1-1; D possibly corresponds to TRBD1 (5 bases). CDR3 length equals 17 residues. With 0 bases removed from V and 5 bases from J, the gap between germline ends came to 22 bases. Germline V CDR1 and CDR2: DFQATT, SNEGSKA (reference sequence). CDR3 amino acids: CSARDFLRGSGGTEAFF. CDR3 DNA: TGCAGTGCTAGAGATTTTTTGAGGGGAAGCGGGGGAACTGAAGCTTTCTTT.

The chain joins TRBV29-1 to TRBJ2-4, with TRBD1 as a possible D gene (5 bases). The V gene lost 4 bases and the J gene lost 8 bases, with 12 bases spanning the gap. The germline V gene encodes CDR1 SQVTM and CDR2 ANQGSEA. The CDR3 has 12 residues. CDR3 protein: CSVVGRADIQYF. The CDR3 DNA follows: TGCAGCGTTGTCGGCAGGGCGGACATTCAGTACTTC.

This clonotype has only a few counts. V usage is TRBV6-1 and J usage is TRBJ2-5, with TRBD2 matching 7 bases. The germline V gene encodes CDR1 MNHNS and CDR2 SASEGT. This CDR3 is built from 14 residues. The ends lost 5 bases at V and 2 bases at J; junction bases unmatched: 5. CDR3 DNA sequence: TGTGCCAGCAGTAGATCTAGCGGACAAGAGACCCAGTACTTC. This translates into CASSRSSGQETQYF.

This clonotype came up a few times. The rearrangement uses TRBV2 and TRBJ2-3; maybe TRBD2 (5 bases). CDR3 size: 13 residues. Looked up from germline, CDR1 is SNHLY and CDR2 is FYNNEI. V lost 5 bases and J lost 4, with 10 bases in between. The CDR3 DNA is TGTGCCAGCAGTCCCCTGGAGGCAGATACGCAGTATTTT. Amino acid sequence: CASSPLEADTQYF. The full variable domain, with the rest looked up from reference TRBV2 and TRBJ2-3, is EPEVTQTPSHQVTQMGQEVILRCVPISNHLYFYWYRQILGQKVEFLVSFYNNEISEKSEIFDDQFSVERPDGSNFTLKIRSTKLEDSAMYFCASSPLEADTQYFGPGTRLTVL.

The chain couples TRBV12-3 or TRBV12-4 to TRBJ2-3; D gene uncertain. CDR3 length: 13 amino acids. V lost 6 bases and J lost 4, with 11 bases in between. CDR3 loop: CASRTTSADTQYF. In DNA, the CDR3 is TGTGCCAGCAGAACGACGAGTGCAGATACGCAGTATTTT.

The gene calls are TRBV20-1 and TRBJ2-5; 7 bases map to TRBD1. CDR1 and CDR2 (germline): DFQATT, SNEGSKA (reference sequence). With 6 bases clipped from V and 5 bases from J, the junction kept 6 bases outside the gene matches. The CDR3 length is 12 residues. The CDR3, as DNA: TGCAGTGCAGGGGGCAAGGCGGAGACCCAGTACTTC. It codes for CSAGGKAETQYF.

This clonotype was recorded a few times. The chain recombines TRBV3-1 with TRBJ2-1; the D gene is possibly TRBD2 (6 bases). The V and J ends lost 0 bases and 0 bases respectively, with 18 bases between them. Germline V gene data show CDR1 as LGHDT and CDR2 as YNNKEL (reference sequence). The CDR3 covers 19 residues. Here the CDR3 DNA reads TGTGCCAGCAGCCAAGATCGGGGCCTCCCCGGGGGCTCCTACAATGAGCAGTTCTTC. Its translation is CASSQDRGLPGGSYNEQFF.

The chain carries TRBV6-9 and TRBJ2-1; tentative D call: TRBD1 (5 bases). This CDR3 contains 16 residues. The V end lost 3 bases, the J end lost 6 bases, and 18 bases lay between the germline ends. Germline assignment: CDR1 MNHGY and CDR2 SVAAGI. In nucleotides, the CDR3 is TGTGCCAGCAGTTACCCCGACAGCTACCGACTCAATGAGCAGTTCTTC. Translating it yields CASSYPDSYRLNEQFF.

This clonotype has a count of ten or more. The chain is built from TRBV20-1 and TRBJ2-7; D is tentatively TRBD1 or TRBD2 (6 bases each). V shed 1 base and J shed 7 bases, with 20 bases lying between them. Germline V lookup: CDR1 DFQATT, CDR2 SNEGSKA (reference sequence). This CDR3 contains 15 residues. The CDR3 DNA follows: TGCAGTGCTAGAGCTTTGAAGGGGGGCGATTGGGAGCAGTACTTC. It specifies CSARALKGGDWEQYF.

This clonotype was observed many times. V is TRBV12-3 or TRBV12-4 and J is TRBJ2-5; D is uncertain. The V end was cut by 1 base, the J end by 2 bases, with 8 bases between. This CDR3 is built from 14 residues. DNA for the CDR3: TGTGCCAGCAGTTTAGGTGGCAGACAAGAGACCCAGTACTTC. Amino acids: CASSLGGRQETQYF.

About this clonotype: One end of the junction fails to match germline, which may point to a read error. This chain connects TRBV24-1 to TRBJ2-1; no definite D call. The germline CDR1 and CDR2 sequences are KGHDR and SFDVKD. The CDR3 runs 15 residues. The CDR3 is CATSESTLSHNEQLF. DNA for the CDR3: TGTGCCACCAGTGAATCGACCCTTAGCCACAATGAGCAGCTCTTC.

The CDR3 sequence is CASRTGGSSTGELFF. The CDR3 DNA reads as TGTGCCAGCCGTACAGGGGGCTCGAGCACCGGGGAGCTGTTTTTT. The chain employs TRBV12-3 or TRBV12-4 and TRBJ2-2, with TRBD1 identical over 9 bases. Germline trimming cut 8 bases from V and 4 bases from J; bases unmatched to any gene: 8. CDR3 size: 15 residues.

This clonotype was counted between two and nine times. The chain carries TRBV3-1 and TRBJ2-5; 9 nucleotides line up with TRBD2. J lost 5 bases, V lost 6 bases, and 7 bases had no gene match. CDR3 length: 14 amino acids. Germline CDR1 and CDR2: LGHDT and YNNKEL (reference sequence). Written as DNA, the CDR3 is TGTGCCAGCAGAGTTAGCGGGGGCTTGGAGACCCAGTACTTC. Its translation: CASRVSGGLETQYF.

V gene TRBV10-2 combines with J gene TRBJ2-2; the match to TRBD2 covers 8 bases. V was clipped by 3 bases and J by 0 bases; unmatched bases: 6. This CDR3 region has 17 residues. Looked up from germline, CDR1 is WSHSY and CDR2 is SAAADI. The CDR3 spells CASSERAGAPNTGELFF. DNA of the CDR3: TGCGCCAGCAGTGAAAGAGCGGGGGCCCCGAACACCGGGGAGCTGTTTTTT.

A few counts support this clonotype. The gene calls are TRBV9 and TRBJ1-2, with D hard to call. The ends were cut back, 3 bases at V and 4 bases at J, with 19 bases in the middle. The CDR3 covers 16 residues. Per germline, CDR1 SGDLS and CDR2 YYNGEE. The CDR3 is CASSESIGLASYGYTF. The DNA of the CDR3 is TGTGCCAGCAGCGAGTCAATTGGTCTGGCCAGCTATGGCTACACCTTC.

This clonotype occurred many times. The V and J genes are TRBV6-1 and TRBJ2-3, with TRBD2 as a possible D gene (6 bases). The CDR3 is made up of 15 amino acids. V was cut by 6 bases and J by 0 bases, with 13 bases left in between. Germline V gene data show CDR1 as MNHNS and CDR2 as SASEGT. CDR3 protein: CASRAGEASTDTQYF. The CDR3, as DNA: TGTGCCAGCAGGGCTGGGGAGGCTAGCACAGATACGCAGTATTTT.

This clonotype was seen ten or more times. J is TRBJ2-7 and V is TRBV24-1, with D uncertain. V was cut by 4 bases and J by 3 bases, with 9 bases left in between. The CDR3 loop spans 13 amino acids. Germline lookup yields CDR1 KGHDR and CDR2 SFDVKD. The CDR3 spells CATSEASSYEQYF. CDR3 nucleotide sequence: TGTGCCACCAGTGAGGCTAGTAGCTACGAGCAGTACTTC.

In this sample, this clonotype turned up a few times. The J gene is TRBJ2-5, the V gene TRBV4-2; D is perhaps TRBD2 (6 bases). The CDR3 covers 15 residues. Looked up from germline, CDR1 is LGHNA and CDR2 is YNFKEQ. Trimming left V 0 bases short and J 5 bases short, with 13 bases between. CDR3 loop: CASSQDARGRETQYF. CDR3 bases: TGTGCCAGCAGCCAAGATGCCCGGGGGAGGGAGACCCAGTACTTC.

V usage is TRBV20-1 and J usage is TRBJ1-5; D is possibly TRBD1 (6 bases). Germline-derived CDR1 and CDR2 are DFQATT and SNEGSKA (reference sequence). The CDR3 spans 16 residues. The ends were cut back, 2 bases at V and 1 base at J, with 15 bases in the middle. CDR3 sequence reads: CSARPGQPRSNQPQHF. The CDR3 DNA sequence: TGCAGTGCTAGACCGGGACAACCCCGAAGCAATCAGCCCCAGCATTTT.

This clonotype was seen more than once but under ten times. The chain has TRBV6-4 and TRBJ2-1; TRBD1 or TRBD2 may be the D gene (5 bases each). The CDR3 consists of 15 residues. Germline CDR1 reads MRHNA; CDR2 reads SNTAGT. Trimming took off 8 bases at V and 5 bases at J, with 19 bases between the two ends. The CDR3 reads CASADSGEPHNEQFF. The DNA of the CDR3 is TGTGCCAGCGCAGACAGCGGAGAACCCCACAATGAGCAGTTCTTC.

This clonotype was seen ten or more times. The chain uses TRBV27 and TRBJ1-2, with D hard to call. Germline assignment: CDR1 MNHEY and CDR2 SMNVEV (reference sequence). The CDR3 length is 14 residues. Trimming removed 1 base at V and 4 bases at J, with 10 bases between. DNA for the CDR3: TGTGCCAGCAGTTTATTCGGGTCTAGCTATGGCTACACCTTC. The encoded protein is CASSLFGSSYGYTF.

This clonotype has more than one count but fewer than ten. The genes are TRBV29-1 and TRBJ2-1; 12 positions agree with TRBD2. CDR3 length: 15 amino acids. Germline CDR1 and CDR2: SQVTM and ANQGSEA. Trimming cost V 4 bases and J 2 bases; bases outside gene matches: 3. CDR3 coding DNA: TGCAGCGTTGGGGCTAGCGGGAGGGCCTACAATGAGCAGTTCTTC. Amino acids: CSVGASGRAYNEQFF.

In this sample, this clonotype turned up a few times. The chain's CDR3 is CSARIRGEAGAYNEQFF. As DNA, the CDR3 is TGCAGTGCTAGAATCAGGGGGGAAGCGGGAGCATACAATGAGCAGTTCTTC. V gene TRBV20-1 combines with J gene TRBJ2-1; D may be TRBD2 (8 bases). CDR3 length: 17 residues. The germline CDR1 and CDR2 sequences are DFQATT and SNEGSKA (reference sequence). V lost 2 bases and J 4 bases, leaving 21 bases between the germline ends.

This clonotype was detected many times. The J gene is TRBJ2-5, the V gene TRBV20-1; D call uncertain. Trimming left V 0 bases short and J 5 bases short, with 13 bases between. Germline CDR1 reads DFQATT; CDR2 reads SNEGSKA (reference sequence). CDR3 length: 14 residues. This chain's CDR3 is CSARDWSEWETQYF. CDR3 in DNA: TGCAGTGCTAGAGATTGGAGCGAATGGGAGACCCAGTACTTC.

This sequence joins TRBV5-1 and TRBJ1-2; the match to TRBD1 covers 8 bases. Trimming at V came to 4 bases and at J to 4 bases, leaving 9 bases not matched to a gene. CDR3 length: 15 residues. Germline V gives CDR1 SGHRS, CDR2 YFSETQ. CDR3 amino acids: CASSMDREQGYGYTF. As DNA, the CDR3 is TGCGCCAGCAGCATGGACAGGGAGCAAGGCTATGGCTACACCTTC.

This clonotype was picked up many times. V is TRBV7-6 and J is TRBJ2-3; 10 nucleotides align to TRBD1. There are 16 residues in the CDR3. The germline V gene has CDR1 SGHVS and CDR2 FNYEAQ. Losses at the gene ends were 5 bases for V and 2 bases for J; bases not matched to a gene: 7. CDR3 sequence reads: CASSPGTGASTDTQYF. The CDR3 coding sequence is TGTGCCAGCAGCCCGGGGACAGGGGCTTCCACAGATACGCAGTATTTT.